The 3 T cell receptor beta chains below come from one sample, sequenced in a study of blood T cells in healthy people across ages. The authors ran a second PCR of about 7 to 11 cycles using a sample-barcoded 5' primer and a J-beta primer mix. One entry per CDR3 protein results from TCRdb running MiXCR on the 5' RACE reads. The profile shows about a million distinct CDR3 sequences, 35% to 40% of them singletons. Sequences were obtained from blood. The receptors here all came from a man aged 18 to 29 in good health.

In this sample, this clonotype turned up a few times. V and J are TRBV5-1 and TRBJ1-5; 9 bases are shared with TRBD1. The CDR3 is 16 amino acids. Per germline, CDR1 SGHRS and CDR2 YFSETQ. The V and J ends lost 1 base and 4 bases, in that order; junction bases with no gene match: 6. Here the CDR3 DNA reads TGCGCCAGCAGCTTGAATGGTGGGACAGGGAATCAGCCCCAGCATTTT. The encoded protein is CASSLNGGTGNQPQHF.

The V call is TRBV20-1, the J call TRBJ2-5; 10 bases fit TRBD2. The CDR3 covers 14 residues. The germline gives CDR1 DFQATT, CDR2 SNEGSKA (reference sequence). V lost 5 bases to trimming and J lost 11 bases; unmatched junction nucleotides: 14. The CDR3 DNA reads TGCAGTGCTGTTTCTAGCGGGGGTGGAAATGAGCAGTACTTC. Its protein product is CSAVSSGGGNEQYF.

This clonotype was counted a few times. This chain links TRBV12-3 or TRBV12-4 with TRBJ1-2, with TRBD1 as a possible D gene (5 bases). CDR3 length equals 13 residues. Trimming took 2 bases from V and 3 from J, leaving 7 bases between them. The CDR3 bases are TGTGCCAGCAGTTTAAGGGACCACTATGGCTACACCTTC. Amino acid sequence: CASSLRDHYGYTF.